The clone carrying this T cell receptor (beta chain) was recorded at least ten times. Antigen unknown. CDR3 length: 15 amino acids. CDR1 and CDR2 from the germline V gene are LGHNA and YNFKEQ. After removal of 3 bases from V and 6 bases from J, the junction contained 6 bases not matched to a gene. Study-wide results and caveats: In terms of TCR gene usage, tumor memory CD4+ T cells clustered together with blood and lymph node memory CD4+ cells, as well as with lymph node naive CD4+ cells.

Semi-nested PCR with Nested Universal Primer A followed constant-region reverse priming of full-length variable regions. TCRdb reprocessed the 5' RACE reads via MiXCR and lists one record per CDR3 protein. The sample includes roughly 52,000 distinct CDR3 sequences, more than 15% of them seen just once. The TCR sequence derives from a female donor with breast cancer. The J gene is TRBJ1-4, the V gene TRBV4-2, with 8 positions matching TRBD1. The sample comprised naive CD4+ T cells sorted from blood. Subset specified: naive CD4+ T cells, CD4+CD45RA+CD25-. CDR3 sequence reads: CASSQVRGPDEKLFF. CDR3 DNA: TGTGCCAGCAGCCAGGTCAGGGGGCCGGATGAAAAACTGTTTTTT.